This passage covers 18 T cell receptor beta chains from one sample sequenced in a study of vaccination effects on CD4 cells after COVID-19. Here immunoSEQ multiplex PCR was the method, and the copy in TCRdb shows in-frame clones only, minus some. The table includes tens of thousands of clones, around 70% detected once. Their specific antigens are unknown. Within the ViraFEST assay, antigen-specific CD4+ T cells underwent expansion with viral peptide pools prior to sequencing. When around 10 days of culture had elapsed, CD4+ T cells were isolated. As their vaccination, participants received two doses of either BNT162b2 or mRNA-1273. The sequencing used CD4+ T cells from PBMCs cultured with HCoV-229E spike peptides, collected after COVID-19 vaccination. These receptors were taken from a human donor who received a COVID-19 vaccine.

This clone has a handful of counts. For the CDR3, the DNA is TGTGCCAGCAGTTTGATTGGTTTTGAAAAACTGTTTTTT. The encoded protein is CASSLIGFEKLFF. The chain is built from TRBV5-6 and TRBJ1-4; D is unresolved. The length of the CDR3 is 13 residues. The germline V and J ends were trimmed by 5 bases and 7 bases, with 12 bases remaining between them. Germline V CDR1 and CDR2: SGHDT, YYEEEE. Combining the CDR3 with reference TRBV5-6 and TRBJ1-4 gives the whole variable domain DAGVTQSPTHLIKTRGQQVTLRCSPKSGHDTVSWYQQALGQGPQFIFQYYEEEERQRGNFPDRFSGHQFPNYSSELNVNALLLGDSALYLCASSLIGFEKLFFGSGTQLSVL.

The table lists this clone with a few counts. This chain connects TRBV7-3 to TRBJ2-2, with a possible D match to TRBD1 (5 bases). Germline-derived CDR1 and CDR2 are SGHTA and FQGTGA. CDR3 length: 14 amino acids. V lost 5 bases, J lost 7 bases, and 14 bases lay in between. The CDR3 sequence: CASSATASGGELFF. The DNA for the CDR3 is TGTGCCAGCAGCGCGACAGCTTCTGGCGGGGAGCTGTTTTTT.

The genes are TRBV5-6 and TRBJ2-2, with 12 bases identical to TRBD1. Germline V gene sequence: CDR1 SGHDT, CDR2 YYEEEE. The CDR3 extends over 15 amino acids. Trimming removed 4 bases from V and 6 bases from J; junction bases left unmatched: 4. The CDR3 region has the DNA TGTGCCAGCAGCATCCGGGACAGGGGGCCCGGGGAGCTGTTTTTT. Translation gives CASSIRDRGPGELFF.

V usage is TRBV5-1 and J usage is TRBJ2-5; D remains ambiguous. The CDR3 contains 13 residues. Germline assignment: CDR1 SGHRS and CDR2 YFSETQ. The V gene lost 4 bases and the J gene lost 2 bases, with 9 bases spanning the gap. CDR3 DNA sequence: TGCGCCAGCAGCGAAGGCAGTCAAGAGACCCAGTACTTC. Protein: CASSEGSQETQYF.

The rearrangement uses TRBV5-1 and TRBJ2-1; TRBD2 agrees at 10 bases. The CDR3 runs to 15 residues. Per germline, CDR1 SGHRS and CDR2 YFSETQ. The J segment lost 9 bases and the V segment lost 2 bases, leaving 8 bases of the junction unmatched. The CDR3 reads CASSFGLAVGGEQFF. CDR3 coding DNA: TGCGCCAGCAGCTTTGGACTAGCGGTAGGGGGTGAGCAGTTCTTC. The full variable domain, rest sourced from reference TRBV5-1 and TRBJ2-1, is KAGVTQTPRYLIKTRGQQVTLSCSPISGHRSVSWYQQTPGQGLQFLFEYFSETQRNKGNFPGRFSGRQFSNSRSEMNVSTLELGDSALYLCASSFGLAVGGEQFFGPGTRLTVL.

The chain combines TRBV4-3 with TRBJ2-3; perhaps TRBD1 as D (7 bases). This CDR3 is built from 18 residues. In germline, CDR1 is LGHNA, CDR2 YSLEER. V was shortened by 0 bases and J by 2 bases, with 18 bases between the two germline ends. In DNA, the CDR3 is TGCGCCAGCAGCCAAGATTCGAGGGGGCTAGCGAACACAGATACGCAGTATTTT. Its protein is CASSQDSRGLANTDTQYF.

V gene TRBV4-3 combines with J gene TRBJ1-5; a weak D match, TRBD1 (5 bases). Germline V gene sequence: CDR1 LGHNA, CDR2 YSLEER. Deletions cut 1 base from V and 5 bases from J, with 27 bases between. This CDR3 has 20 residues. The CDR3 DNA is TGCGCCAGCAGCCAAGGCTTTTTCGGGGGTGGTTGGGCTAAGGATCAGCCCCAGCATTTT. As protein: CASSQGFFGGGWAKDQPQHF.

This clone has only a few counts. CDR3 protein: CASSPGTNPYEQYV. DNA of the CDR3: TGTGCCAGCAGCCCCGGGACTAACCCCTACGAGCAGTACGTC. J is TRBJ2-7 and V is TRBV3-1 (or the pseudogene TRBV3-2); TRBD2 aligns across 7 bases. Losses at the gene ends were 4 bases for V and 2 bases for J; bases not matched to a gene: 5. From germline, CDR1 is LGHDT and CDR2 YNNKEL (reference sequence). This CDR3 is 14 amino acids long.

This chain connects TRBV29-1 to TRBJ1-4; possibly TRBD1 for D (5 bases). CDR3 length: 13 amino acids. Trimming stripped 7 bases from V and 8 bases from J, with 17 bases between. CDR1 SQVTM and CDR2 ANQGSEA come from the germline V gene. Here the CDR3 DNA reads TGCAGCGCCCGTAGGGGCGCGGGCGAAAAACTGTTTTTT. As protein: CSARRGAGEKLFF.

J is TRBJ1-5 and V is TRBV28; no firm D call. The CDR3 is 14 amino acids. The germline V gene encodes CDR1 MDHEN and CDR2 SYDVKM. Trimming removed 6 bases from V and 7 bases from J, with 16 bases in between. The CDR3 here is CASSSDPLSQPQHF. The CDR3 region has the DNA TGTGCCAGCAGCTCGGACCCCCTTTCGCAGCCCCAGCATTTT.

The CDR3 bases are TGTGCCTGGAGTGTACCATGGACCGCTGCCTCTGGAAACACCATATATTTT. Translation gives CAWSVPWTAASGNTIYF. V gene TRBV30 combines with J gene TRBJ1-3; unclear D gene. V was clipped by 0 bases and J by 0 bases, with 15 bases between them. The CDR3 contains 17 residues. Looked up from germline, CDR1 is GTSNPN and CDR2 is SVGIG (reference sequence). Full variable domain (remainder filled in from reference TRBV30 and TRBJ1-3): SQTIHQWPATLVQPVGSPLSLECTVEGTSNPNLYWYRQAAGRGLQLLFYSVGIGQISSEVPQNLSASRPQDRQFILSSKKLLLSDSGFYLCAWSVPWTAASGNTIYFGEGSWLTVV.

This chain connects TRBV2 to TRBJ1-5; no firm D call. The CDR3 runs to 15 residues. CDR1 is SNHLY and CDR2 is FYNNEI in the germline V gene. V was cut by 2 bases and J by 2 bases, with 10 bases left in between. CDR3 region: CASSENGQGNQPQHF. CDR3 nucleotide sequence: TGTGCCAGCAGTGAAAATGGGCAGGGCAATCAGCCCCAGCATTTT.

The chain is built from TRBV6-6 and TRBJ1-5; 7 nucleotides line up with TRBD1. The V and J ends lost 6 bases and 6 bases, in that order; junction bases with no gene match: 5. In germline, CDR1 is MNHNY, CDR2 SVGAGI (reference sequence). This CDR3 is built from 13 residues. The CDR3: CASRDQGGQPQHF. The CDR3 DNA sequence: TGTGCCAGCAGAGACCAGGGGGGTCAGCCCCAGCATTTT.

This chain links TRBV6-5 with TRBJ1-1, with D perhaps TRBD1 (5 bases). Trimming removed 6 bases from V and 6 bases from J, with 20 bases in between. The germline gives CDR1 MNHEY, CDR2 SVGAGI. This CDR3 is built from 15 residues. DNA for the CDR3: TGTGCCAGCAGCCCCCTAGCTGGGGGGTTGGCTGAAGCTTTCTTT. Residues: CASSPLAGGLAEAFF.

This clone was seen more than once but under ten times. The chain has TRBV30 and TRBJ2-5, with D possibly called TRBD1 or TRBD2 (5 bases each). The germline CDR1 and CDR2 sequences are GTSNPN and SVGIG (reference sequence). V was shortened by 0 bases and J by 5 bases, with 10 bases between the two germline ends. The CDR3 runs 13 residues. The CDR3 coding sequence is TGTGCCTGGAGTGTACTCGGGGCCGAGACCCAGTACTTC. Translation: CAWSVLGAETQYF.

V and J are TRBV28 and TRBJ2-6, with D tentatively TRBD1 (5 bases). CDR1 is MDHEN, CDR2 SYDVKM, per germline. Trimming took 6 bases from V and 4 from J, leaving 13 bases between them. This CDR3 comprises 15 residues. CDR3 coding DNA: TGTGCCAGCAGCTCAGCAGGGTCAGGGGCCAACGTCCTGACTTTC. Its translation: CASSSAGSGANVLTF. The full variable domain, completed using reference TRBV28 and TRBJ2-6, is DVKVTQSSRYLVKRTGEKVFLECVQDMDHENMFWYRQDPGLGLRLIYFSYDVKMKEKGDIPEGYSVSREKKERFSLILESASTNQTSMYLCASSSAGSGANVLTFGAGSRLTVL.

The genes are TRBV6-5 and TRBJ1-2; D perhaps matches TRBD1 (6 bases). Trimming pared 6 bases from V and 8 bases from J, leaving 19 bases between. The germline gives CDR1 MNHEY, CDR2 SVGAGI. The length of the CDR3 is 14 residues. In nucleotides, the CDR3 is TGTGCCAGCAGCGGAAGAACAGGGATTAGGGGCTACACCTTC. Protein sequence: CASSGRTGIRGYTF.

This clone showed up just a few times. The chain carries TRBV5-1 and TRBJ2-2, with D tentatively TRBD2 (6 bases). Germline V CDR1 and CDR2: SGHRS, YFSETQ. V dropped 0 bases and J dropped 7 bases, with 16 bases sitting between them. The CDR3 spans 16 residues. CDR3 DNA: TGCGCCAGCAGCTTGGTTCCCGGGGGTCGGGTCGGGGAGCTGTTTTTT. Protein product: CASSLVPGGRVGELFF.